The 13 T cell receptor beta chains reported below all come from one sample, sequenced in a study of post-analysis software for immune sequencing data. Points from the study as a whole: In patients, roughly five TRBV segments were more frequent than in controls, with TRBV5-6, TRBV5-1 and TRBV20-1 among them.

The antigens for these receptors are not known. TCR beta cDNA libraries had unique molecular identifiers. TCRdb reprocessed the PCR reads with MiXCR, giving one entry per CDR3 protein. The table lists around 260,000 distinct CDR3 sequences, 35% to 40% of them singletons. Sequenced material: blood. The receptors originated from a girl aged 10 to 17 with multiple sclerosis.

This clonotype was seen at least ten times. Sequence at one end of the junction differs from germline and may be a read error. The chain couples TRBV12-3 or TRBV12-4 to TRBJ2-1; D gene ambiguous. The CDR3 runs to 11 residues. The CDR3 loop is CASSLADEQFF. In DNA form, the CDR3 reads TGTGCCAGCAGCTTAGCAGATGAGCAGTTCTTC.

This clonotype showed up many times. This chain connects TRBV5-5 to TRBJ1-6, with D hard to call. This CDR3 is 14 amino acids long. The V gene lost 1 base and the J gene lost 4 bases, with 6 bases spanning the gap. The germline gives CDR1 SGHKS, CDR2 YYEKEE (reference sequence). The CDR3 coding sequence is TGTGCCAGCAGCTTGTGGACGTATAATTCACCCCTCCACTTT. Its protein product is CASSLWTYNSPLHF.

Comment on this clonotype: Since a much larger clone is just one base distant, this may be a read error. The chain is built from TRBV20-1 and TRBJ2-1; 7 bases agree with TRBD2. CDR1 is DFQATT, CDR2 SNEGSKA, per germline (reference sequence). The CDR3 covers 15 residues. This CDR3 reads CSARDVASGYNDQFF. DNA for the CDR3: TGCAGTGCTAGAGATGTGGCTAGCGGCTACAATGATCAGTTCTTC.

This clonotype was counted a single time. The J gene is TRBJ1-1, the V gene TRBV29-1; weak D call: TRBD1 (6 bases). Trimming cost V 7 bases and J 6 bases, with 21 bases left between them. The germline V gene has CDR1 SQVTM and CDR2 ANQGSEA. This CDR3 has 14 residues. The CDR3 is CSALRGTGWSEAFF. Written as DNA, the CDR3 is TGCAGCGCTCTGAGGGGAACAGGGTGGTCTGAAGCTTTCTTT.

Ten or more counts support this clonotype. V usage is TRBV20-1 and J usage is TRBJ2-5; 7 bases agree with TRBD2. CDR1 and CDR2 (germline): DFQATT, SNEGSKA (reference sequence). Losses at the gene ends were 0 bases for V and 2 bases for J; bases not matched to a gene: 9. The CDR3 length is 16 residues. CDR3 region: CSARDGWDSGQETQYF. The CDR3 bases are TGCAGTGCTAGAGATGGGTGGGATAGCGGGCAAGAGACCCAGTACTTC.

J is TRBJ2-2 and V is TRBV6-6; maybe TRBD1 (6 bases). The CDR3 runs to 16 residues. Deletions cut 8 bases from V and 4 bases from J, with 20 bases between. Germline-derived CDR1 and CDR2 are MNHNY and SVGAGI (reference sequence). CDR3 sequence (DNA): TGTGCCAGCCTCCACAGGGAAACAGGTGGCACCGGGGAGCTGTTTTTT. Amino acids: CASLHRETGGTGELFF.

On this clonotype: As the CDR3 is not closed by the conserved phenylalanine or tryptophan, this likely results from a read error. This chain uses TRBV7-9 with TRBJ2-7; 7 bases fit TRBD2. Looked up from germline, CDR1 is SEHNR and CDR2 is FQNEAQ (reference sequence). The ends lost 5 bases at V and 7 bases at J; junction bases unmatched: 17. There are 16 residues in the CDR3. CDR3 sequence: CASSPKRAGGRNEQYC. CDR3 nucleotides: TGTGCCAGCAGCCCAAAGAGGGCGGGCGGGAGAAATGAGCAGTACTGC.

This clonotype was counted a few times. The chain uses TRBV18 and TRBJ2-5; D gene unclear. V was pared by 2 bases and J by 4 bases, with 14 bases between. CDR3 size: 15 residues. Germline loops: CDR1 KGHSH, CDR2 LQKENI. CDR3 bases: TGTGCCAGCTCACCAATGGATTTGGGCGGAGAGACCCAGTACTTC. It translates to CASSPMDLGGETQYF.

Many counts were recorded for this clonotype. The chain recombines TRBV6-5 with TRBJ2-3, with no clear D. CDR3 size: 14 residues. Germline loops: CDR1 MNHEY, CDR2 SVGAGI. Trimming pared 6 bases from V and 2 bases from J, leaving 12 bases between. CDR3 loop: CASRKDPHTDTQYF. The CDR3 bases are TGTGCCAGCAGAAAGGACCCTCACACAGATACGCAGTATTTT.

This chain links TRBV2 with TRBJ1-2; TRBD1 matches 7 bases. Trimming took 7 bases from V and 4 from J; bases not matched to a gene: 6. This CDR3 spans 13 amino acids. The germline gives CDR1 SNHLY, CDR2 FYNNEI. The CDR3 protein is CASIQDRSYGYTF. The CDR3 nucleotides are TGTGCCAGCATACAGGACAGGAGCTATGGCTACACCTTC.

This clonotype appeared a few times. One base away lies a much larger clone, so this may be a sequencing read error. The chain carries TRBV20-1 and TRBJ2-7; D is possibly TRBD1 or TRBD2 (5 bases each). CDR3 size: 15 residues. Germline V gene sequence: CDR1 DFQATT, CDR2 SNEGSKA (reference sequence). The V end was cut by 0 bases, the J end by 7 bases, with 19 bases between. The CDR3 nucleotides read TGCAGTGCTAGAGATTCGGGACCCTCTCAGAGGGAGCAGTACTTC. This gives the protein CSARDSGPSQREQYF.

This clonotype was picked up one time. V gene TRBV10-3 combines with J gene TRBJ1-5; tentatively, D is TRBD1 (5 bases). Germline lookup yields CDR1 ENHRY and CDR2 SYGVKD. The CDR3 is 15 amino acids. The V end was cut by 6 bases, the J end by 1 base, with 13 bases between. The DNA for the CDR3 is TGTGCCATCAGGGGGGGGATTGAGAGCAATCAGCCCCAGCATTTT. Residues: CAIRGGIESNQPQHF.

Comments on this clonotype: A read error is possible here, since a much larger clone lies one base away. J is TRBJ1-2 and V is TRBV4-1; the D gene is possibly TRBD1 (6 bases). Germline V lookup: CDR1 MGHRA, CDR2 YSYEKL. The CDR3 is 14 residues long. V was shortened by 0 bases and J by 8 bases, with 13 bases between the two germline ends. In DNA form, the CDR3 reads TGCGCCAGCAGCCAAGAGCGGGGGGGCGGCGGCTACACCTTC. It codes for CASSQERGGGGYTF.